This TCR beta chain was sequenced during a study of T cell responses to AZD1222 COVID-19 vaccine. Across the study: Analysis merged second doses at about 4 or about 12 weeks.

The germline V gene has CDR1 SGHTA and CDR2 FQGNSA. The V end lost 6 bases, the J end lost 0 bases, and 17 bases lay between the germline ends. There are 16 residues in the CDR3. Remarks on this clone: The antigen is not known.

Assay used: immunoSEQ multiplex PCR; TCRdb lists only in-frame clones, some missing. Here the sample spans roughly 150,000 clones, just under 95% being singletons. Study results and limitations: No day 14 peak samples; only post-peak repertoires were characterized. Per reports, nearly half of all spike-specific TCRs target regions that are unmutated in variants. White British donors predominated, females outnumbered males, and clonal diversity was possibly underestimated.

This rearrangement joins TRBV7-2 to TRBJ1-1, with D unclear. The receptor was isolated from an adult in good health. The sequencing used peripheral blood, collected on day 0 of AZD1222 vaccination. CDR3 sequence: CASRREKAWMNTEAFF. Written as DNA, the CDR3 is TGTGCCAGCAGGCGAGAGAAGGCGTGGATGAACACTGAAGCTTTCTTT.